This T cell receptor beta chain came from a study of blood T cell repertoires in COVID-19. Study details: The origin of the acute and convalescent COVID-19 samples was the United States, Italy and Spain.

The CDR3 is made up of 13 amino acids. Germline lookup yields CDR1 SGHTA and CDR2 FQGTGA. Trimming shortened V by 4 bases and J by 1 base, and 5 bases separated the two germline ends. Original processing notes: Nucleated cell number was recorded as an estimate derived from reference gene primer amplification. Repertoires were generated with immunoSEQ multiplex PCR, while TCRdb's copy carries only in-frame clones and drops some. V, J and clone size are taken as reported in that table, and D and trimming were inferred from the DNA itself. Of approximately 94,000 clones listed, about 80% were seen once; the top ten hold around an eighth.

What was sequenced was peripheral blood. The receptor comes from a woman between 65 and 79 years old with acute or convalescent COVID-19. This chain joins TRBV7-3 and TRBJ1-5; D not resolved. CDR3 sequence: CASSSESNQPQHF. The DNA of the CDR3 is TGTGCCAGCAGCTCCGAGAGCAATCAGCCCCAGCATTTT.